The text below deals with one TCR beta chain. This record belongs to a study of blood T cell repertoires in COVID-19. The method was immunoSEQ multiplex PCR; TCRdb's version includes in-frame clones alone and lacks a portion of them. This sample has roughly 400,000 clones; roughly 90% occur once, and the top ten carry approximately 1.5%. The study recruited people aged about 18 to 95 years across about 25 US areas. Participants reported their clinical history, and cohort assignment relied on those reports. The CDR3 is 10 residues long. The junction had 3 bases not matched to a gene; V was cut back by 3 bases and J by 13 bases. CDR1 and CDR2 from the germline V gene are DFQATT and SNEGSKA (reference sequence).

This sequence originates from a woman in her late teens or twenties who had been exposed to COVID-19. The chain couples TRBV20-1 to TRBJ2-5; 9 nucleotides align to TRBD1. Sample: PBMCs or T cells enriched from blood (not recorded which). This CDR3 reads CSASGQGTYF. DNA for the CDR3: TGCAGTGCTAGTGGACAGGGGACGTACTTC.